Sequencing of this T cell receptor (beta chain) was carried out in a study of blood T cell repertoires in COVID-19. Study-wide context: Samples representing acute and convalescent COVID-19 were sourced from the United States, Italy and Spain.

Seattle cases were enrolled at active infection and followed longitudinally. The V end was cut by 1 base, the J end by 9 bases, with 13 bases between. This CDR3 spans 14 amino acids. Per the original methods: Estimated nucleated cell counts came from reference gene primer amplification. Measured with immunoSEQ multiplex PCR; TCRdb has only the in-frame clones, and not every one. V, J and clone size derive from that table, while D and trimming were established from the DNA sequence. The sample gives around 310,000 clones, around nine tenths of which show up once; under 7% is in the top ten. This receptor was obtained from a woman aged 30 to 39 with COVID-19, enrolled during active disease. The chain combines TRBV23-1 with TRBJ2-1; D may be TRBD2 (7 bases). TRBV23-1 falls under the ORF class, with uncertain function. Sequencing was carried out using peripheral blood. This CDR3 is CASSQLERGGEQFF. In DNA form, the CDR3 reads TGCGCCAGCAGTCAATTGGAAAGGGGGGGTGAGCAGTTCTTC.